This is a list of T cell receptor beta chains from one sample in a study of shared clonotypes between healthy human individuals. Produced via immunoSEQ multiplex PCR; TCRdb's table is partial and in-frame only. The table records some 1,100,000 clones, more than 75% of them present only once. What was sequenced was memory CD4+ T cells from PBMCs. Source of these receptors: a man younger than 35 in good health. Some clones in this sample may be carry-over from other donors' samples. Each CDR3 is given without its conserved first and last residue.

CDR3aa,j_gene,v_gene
ASSGRTAYEANYGYT,TRBJ1-2,TRBV7-9
ASSYPSGMSYEQY,TRBJ2-7,TRBV6-6
ASSPGREQETQY,TRBJ2-5,TRBV18
ASGLFPNKGTEQF,TRBJ2-1,TRBV12-5
ASSVAVGGTEAF,TRBJ1-1,TRBV9
ASSLSILAGGYEQF,TRBJ2-1,TRBV27
ASSVWDRGLGGNTIY,TRBJ1-3,TRBV9
ATNKRAGMGETQY,TRBJ2-5,TRBV15
ATSREMGTSGYGYT,TRBJ1-2,TRBV15
ASSFRILRQGSNQPQH,TRBJ1-5,TRBV28
ASSPQTPATNEKLF,TRBJ1-4,TRBV18
ASSPGGGGRETQY,TRBJ2-5,TRBV7-2
ASSSGLASYNEQF,TRBJ2-1,TRBV5-6
ASSGPGQGETEAF,TRBJ1-1,TRBV2